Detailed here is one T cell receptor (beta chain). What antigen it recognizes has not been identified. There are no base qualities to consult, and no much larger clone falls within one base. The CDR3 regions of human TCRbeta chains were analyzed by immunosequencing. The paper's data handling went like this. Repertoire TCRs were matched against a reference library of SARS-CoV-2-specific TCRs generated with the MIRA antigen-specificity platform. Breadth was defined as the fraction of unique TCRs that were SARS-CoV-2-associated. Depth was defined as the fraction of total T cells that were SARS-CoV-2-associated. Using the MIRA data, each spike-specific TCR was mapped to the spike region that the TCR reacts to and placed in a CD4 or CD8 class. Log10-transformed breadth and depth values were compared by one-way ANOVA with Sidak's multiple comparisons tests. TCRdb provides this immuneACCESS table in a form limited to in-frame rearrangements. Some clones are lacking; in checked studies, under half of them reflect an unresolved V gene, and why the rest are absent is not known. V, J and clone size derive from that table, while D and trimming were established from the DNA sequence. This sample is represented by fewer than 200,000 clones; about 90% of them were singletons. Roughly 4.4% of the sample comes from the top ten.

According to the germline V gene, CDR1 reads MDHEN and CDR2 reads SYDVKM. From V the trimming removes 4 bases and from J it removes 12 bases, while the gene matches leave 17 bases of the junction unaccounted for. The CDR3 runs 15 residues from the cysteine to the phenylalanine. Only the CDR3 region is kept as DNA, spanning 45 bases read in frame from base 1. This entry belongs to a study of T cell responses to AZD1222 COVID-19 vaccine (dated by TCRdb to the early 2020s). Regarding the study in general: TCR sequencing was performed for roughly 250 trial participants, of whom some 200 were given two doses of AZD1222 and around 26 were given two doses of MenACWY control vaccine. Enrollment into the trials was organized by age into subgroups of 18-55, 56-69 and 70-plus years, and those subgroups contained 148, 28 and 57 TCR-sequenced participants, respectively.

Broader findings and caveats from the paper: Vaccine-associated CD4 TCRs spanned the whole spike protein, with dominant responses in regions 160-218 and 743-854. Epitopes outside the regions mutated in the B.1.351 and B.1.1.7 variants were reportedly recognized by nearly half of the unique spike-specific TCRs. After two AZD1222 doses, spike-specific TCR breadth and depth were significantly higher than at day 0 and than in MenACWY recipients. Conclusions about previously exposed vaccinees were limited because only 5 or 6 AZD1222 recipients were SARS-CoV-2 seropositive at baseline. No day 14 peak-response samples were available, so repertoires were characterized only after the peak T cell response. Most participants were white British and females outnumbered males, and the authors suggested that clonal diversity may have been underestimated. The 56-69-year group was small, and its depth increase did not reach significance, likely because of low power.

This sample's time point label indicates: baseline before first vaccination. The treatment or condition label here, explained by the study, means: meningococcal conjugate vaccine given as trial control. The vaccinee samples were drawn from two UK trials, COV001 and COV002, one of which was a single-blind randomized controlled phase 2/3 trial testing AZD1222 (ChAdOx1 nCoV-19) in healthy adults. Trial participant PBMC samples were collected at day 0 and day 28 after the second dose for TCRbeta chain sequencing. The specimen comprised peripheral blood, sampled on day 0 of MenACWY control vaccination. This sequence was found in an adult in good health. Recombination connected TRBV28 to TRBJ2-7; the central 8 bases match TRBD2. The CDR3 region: CASSSIAGRVTSWYF. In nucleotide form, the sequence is TGTGCCAGCAGTTCGATAGCGGGACGGGTTACGAGTTGGTACTTC.